The T cell receptor beta chain under discussion was sequenced for a study of T cells after posttransplantation cyclophosphamide. Study-level results: Recipient CMV seropositivity and CMV reactivation strongly tracked TRB clonality.

Worth noting for this clone: Its antigen is unknown.

Data came from immunoSEQ multiplex PCR; TCRdb stores just in-frame clones and leaves some out. The sample lists around 6,900 clones, around 72% occurring once. The CDR3 extends over 13 amino acids. V dropped 2 bases and J dropped 5 bases, with 10 bases sitting between them. The germline V gene has CDR1 MNHEY and CDR2 SVGAGI. This related bone marrow graft donor gave peripheral blood on the day of marrow donation. This receptor was obtained from a woman aged 45-60 years in good health and a related stem cell transplant donor. The V call is TRBV6-5, the J call TRBJ2-7; tentatively, D is TRBD1 (5 bases). Specimen: memory CD4+ T cells sorted from blood. CDR3 nucleotides: TGTGCCAGCAGTTACAGGGGTACTCACGAGCAGTACTTC. Translation gives CASSYRGTHEQYF.